The TCR beta chain described here comes from a study of blood T cell repertoires in COVID-19. Authors' processing steps: Nucleated cell counts were estimated from reference gene primer amplification. Measured with immunoSEQ multiplex PCR; TCRdb has only the in-frame clones, and not every one. V and J calls and clone size are given by that table; D and trimming were obtained from the DNA. The top ten hold roughly 9.1% of the sample, which has about 80,000 clones, 85% seen once. One Seattle source followed patients from active infection through their disease course. Germline-derived CDR1 and CDR2 are SGDLS and YYNGEE. The CDR3 length is 15 residues. V trimming: 2 bases; J trimming: 0 bases; junction bases outside the gene matches: 4.

Sequenced material: peripheral blood. The receptor comes from a man aged 50 to 60 with COVID-19, enrolled during active disease. The rearrangement links TRBV9 to TRBJ2-7; 8 bases agree with TRBD2. CDR3: CASSVRAGVSYEQYF. The CDR3 coding sequence is TGTGCCAGCAGCGTCCGAGCGGGAGTCTCCTACGAGCAGTACTTC.